This T cell receptor beta chain was sequenced for a study of beta chain features in type 1 diabetes. Overall study: Healthy donors and patients showed comparable age, gender and cell yields. Study-level points and caveats: Whether TCRB rearrangement is influenced by HLA type went unresolved here.

CDR1 is DFQATT, CDR2 SNEGSKA, per germline (reference sequence). V lost 5 bases and J lost 13; bases outside the gene matches: 9. This CDR3 is built from 11 residues. Markers CD45RO/CCR7/CD25/CD127/CD95/CD27 served to sort CD4+ naive, central memory, regulatory and stem cell-like memory cells. There are a few counts of this clone. Its antigen is unidentified. Isolated RNA was reverse transcribed in full, so expressed TCRB transcripts were sequenced. An average of about 3.5 million reads was obtained for naive, central memory and regulatory T cell samples. The repertoire was sequenced with immunoSEQ multiplex PCR; TCRdb's copy has only in-frame clones and lacks some. The sample lists 680,000 or so clones, about 14% occurring once.

V and J are TRBV20-1 and TRBJ2-5, with 8 nucleotides matching TRBD1. Sequenced input: naive CD4+ T cells from blood. The source of this sequence is a man younger than 35 in good health. The CDR3 DNA sequence: TGCAGTGCTGAGGGGACAGGCTCCCGGTACTTC. This gives the protein CSAEGTGSRYF.